This entry concerns a single T cell receptor beta chain. Its antigen is not known. This sample is drawn from a study of T cells in Graves' hyperthyroidism and ophthalmopathy. Study-wide context: Pretreatment peripheral blood was obtained at initial diagnosis.

Amplified TCR beta CDR3 regions came from RNA transcripts. The HTBI primer set was used in a first-round RT-PCR of the TCR CDR3. TCRdb ran MiXCR on the multiplex PCR reads and lists one entry per CDR3 protein. The data hold under 300,000 distinct CDR3 sequences, with around 15% observed a single time. Study-wide points: Most thyroid-expanded clonotypes above 0.001 were also found in blood.

The origin of this receptor is a woman between 40 and 55 years old with Graves' hyperthyroidism. The source material was blood.

The CDR3 region has the DNA TGCAGTGCGCAGGACAGGACTAACTATGGCTACACCTTC. Its translation is CSAQDRTNYGYTF. The gene calls are TRBV20-1 and TRBJ1-2, with 7 bases matching TRBD1. This CDR3 has 13 amino acids. CDR1 is DFQATT, CDR2 SNEGSKA, per germline (reference sequence). Trimming at V came to 6 bases and at J to 0 bases, leaving 4 bases not matched to a gene.